The rows below give T cell receptor beta chains drawn from one sample of a study of CD8+ T cells in alopecia areata. Some clones are missing from TCRdb's copy, which holds only in-frame ones; the method was immunoSEQ multiplex PCR. The sample lists 90,000 to 100,000 clones, roughly three fifths seen once, with around 16% in the top ten. The sample was CD8+ T cells sorted from blood, taken at week 4, from a patient treated with tofacitinib. These receptors came from a human donor with alopecia areata. Each CDR3 is given with its conserved first and last residue. The D gene is left open where the match is weak. Part of the rows lack a size; the others show once, few, many or a class for expanded clones.

d_gene | j_gene | v_gene | abundance | CDR3nt | CDR3aa
NA | TRBJ1-1 | TRBV21-1 | NA | TGTGCCAGCAGCGCACCGGACAGGGAGGGTGTGTGGGGCACTGAAGCTTTCTTT | CASSAPDREGVWGTEAFF
TRBD1 | TRBJ2-7 | TRBV29-1 | NA | TGCAGCGTTCGGCCTGGGACAGGGGGCCACGAGCAGTACTTC | CSVRPGTGGHEQYF
NA | TRBJ1-1 | TRBV25-1 | NA | TGTGCCAGCAGTGATCCCGGACAGTCTTACCTTGAAGCTTTCTTT | CASSDPGQSYLEAFF
NA | TRBJ2-7 | TRBV4-1 | NA | TGCGCCAGCAGCCAAGGAGCGGAAAGGGCATACGAGCAGTACTTC | CASSQGAERAYEQYF
NA | TRBJ1-1 | TRBV15 | once | TGTGCCACCAGCAGCCACCTTGGCACTGAAGCTTTCTTT | CATSSHLGTEAFF
NA | TRBJ1-2 | TRBV27 | NA | TGTGCCAGCAGACCCGGTTTGGAGGGAGGCTATGGCTACACCTTC | CASRPGLEGGYGYTF
TRBD1 | TRBJ2-1 | TRBV7-9 | NA | TGTGCCAGCAGCACCGACAGGGGCAATGAGCAGTTCTTC | CASSTDRGNEQFF
NA | TRBJ2-1 | TRBV15 | NA | TGTGCCACCTGGGGCCCACCTGACTACAATGAGCAGTTCTTC | CATWGPPDYNEQFF
NA | TRBJ2-1 | TRBV27 | NA | TGTGCCAGCAGTTTAAGCGGCCACAATGAGCAGTTCTTC | CASSLSGHNEQFF
NA | TRBJ2-2 | TRBV25-1 | NA | TGTGCCAGCAGTCCCCTTGCCGGGGAGCTGTTTTTT | CASSPLAGELFF
NA | TRBJ2-5 | TRBV7-9 | NA | TGTGCCAGCAGCTTAGCGACGAGGGAGACCCAGTACTTC | CASSLATRETQYF
NA | TRBJ2-6 | TRBV30 | NA | TGTGCCTGGAGTCCCACAATGGATGGGGCCAACGTCCTGACTTTC | CAWSPTMDGANVLTF
TRBD1 | TRBJ1-5 | TRBV7-9 | NA | TGTGCCAGCAGCGACTCCGACAGGGGCAATCAGCCCCAGCATTTT | CASSDSDRGNQPQHF
TRBD1 | TRBJ1-1 | TRBV5-1 | NA | TGCGCCAGCAGGAACCGCAGGGGGCACACTGAAGCTTTCTTT | CASRNRRGHTEAFF
NA | TRBJ1-1 | TRBV11-3 | NA | TGTGCCAGCAGCTTAGGTGAGAACACTGAAGCTTTCTTT | CASSLGENTEAFF
NA | TRBJ2-1 | TRBV5-4 | once | TGTGCCAGCAGCTTTGACAATGAGCAGTTCTTC | CASSFDNEQFF
TRBD1 | TRBJ1-2 | TRBV10-3 | few | TGTGCCATCAGTGAGTTCGGGACAGATGGTTACACCTTC | CAISEFGTDGYTF
NA | TRBJ2-7 | TRBV29-1 | few | TGCAGCGTCGCCGCGCATGGGTCCTACGAGCAGTACTTC | CSVAAHGSYEQYF
NA | TRBJ1-2 | TRBV12-5 | NA | TGTGCTAGTGGTTCCTCTAACCTTGATTTGCGTGGCTACACCTTC | CASGSSNLDLRGYTF
NA | TRBJ1-2 | TRBV4-3 | NA | TGCGCCAGCAGCCCCGAGCGGGACTCCTATGGCTACACCTTC | CASSPERDSYGYTF
TRBD2 | TRBJ2-7 | TRBV27 | many | TGTGCCAGCAGTTTATCGGCAGCGGGAGCCTACGAGCAGTACTTC | CASSLSAAGAYEQYF
NA | TRBJ2-5 | TRBV14 | few | TGTGCCAGCAGCCAAGACATCGGATGGACCGATCGTAGGACCCAGTACTTC | CASSQDIGWTDRRTQYF
NA | TRBJ1-1 | TRBV19 | NA | TGTGCCAGTAGTATCACGGCGAACACTGAAGCTTTCTTT | CASSITANTEAFF
TRBD1 | TRBJ2-3 | TRBV25-1 | once | TGTGCCAGCCACCCCGGGACAGGCCTAATAGATACGCAGTATTTT | CASHPGTGLIDTQYF
NA | TRBJ1-1 | TRBV5-1 | NA | TGCGCCAGCAGCTTGGCCCCGTGGTGGGGCACTGAAGCTTTCTTT | CASSLAPWWGTEAFF
NA | TRBJ2-1 | TRBV5-5 | NA | TGTGCCAGCAGCTTGGGTTTTGAGCAGTTCTTC | CASSLGFEQFF
NA | TRBJ2-2 | TRBV27 | NA | TGTGCCAGCAGTTCGGGACACCCGGCCGGGGAGCTGTTTTTT | CASSSGHPAGELFF
TRBD2 | TRBJ2-7 | TRBV5-1 | NA | TGCGCCAGCAGCTTGGCTAGCGGGAGTTTCTACGAGCAGTACTTC | CASSLASGSFYEQYF
NA | TRBJ2-1 | TRBV7-8 | NA | TGTGCCAGCAGCCTACCGGGACTCGGCTACAATGAGCAGTTCTTC | CASSLPGLGYNEQFF
TRBD1 | TRBJ1-2 | TRBV25-1 | NA | TGTGCCAGCAGTGCGACAGGGATTGGCTACACCTTC | CASSATGIGYTF
NA | TRBJ1-1 | TRBV29-1 | NA | TGCAGCGTGGTCGGGCAGGGAACCGAAGCTTTCTTT | CSVVGQGTEAFF
TRBD2 | TRBJ2-7 | TRBV7-3 | many | TGTGCCAGCAGCTGGTTGGGGACTAGCGGAGAGCAGTACTTC | CASSWLGTSGEQYF
NA | TRBJ1-5 | TRBV19 | NA | TGTGCCAGTAGTATAGATTACCGGGACACCTCCCATCAGCCCCAGCATTTT | CASSIDYRDTSHQPQHF
NA | TRBJ2-7 | TRBV4-2 | NA | TGTGCCAGCAGCCAAGAGACAGGAAGCTCCTACGAGCAGTACTTC | CASSQETGSSYEQYF
NA | TRBJ2-2 | TRBV29-1 | few | TGCAGCGCTCTACAGGGATCCGGGGAGCTGTTTTTT | CSALQGSGELFF
NA | TRBJ2-3 | TRBV5-1 | NA | TGCGCCAGCAACCCTACCTGGGGGAATCCAGATACGCAGTATTTT | CASNPTWGNPDTQYF
NA | TRBJ1-5 | TRBV28 | NA | TGTGCCAGCAGTTTCGATACAGGGCGTGCGCAGCCCCAGCATTTT | CASSFDTGRAQPQHF
NA | TRBJ2-3 | TRBV25-1 | NA | TGTGCCAGCAGTGAATTGTGGAACCTGTACCCAGATACGCAGTATTTT | CASSELWNLYPDTQYF
NA | TRBJ1-2 | TRBV4-2 | NA | TGTGCCAGCAGCCACGATAGGACAGAGGGGAATGGCTACACCTTC | CASSHDRTEGNGYTF
TRBD1 | TRBJ2-7 | TRBV7-9 | NA | TGTGCCAGCAGCCTTGAGTGGGACAGCAGCTCCTACGAGCAGTACTTC | CASSLEWDSSSYEQYF
NA | TRBJ2-3 | TRBV2 | NA | TGTGCCAGCAGTGGGGTGGGAGTAAGCACAGATACGCAGTATTTT | CASSGVGVSTDTQYF
TRBD2 | TRBJ2-1 | TRBV5-1 | few | TGCGCCAGCAGCGTAGCGGGGGGGCGGAATGAGCAGTTCTTC | CASSVAGGRNEQFF
NA | TRBJ1-2 | TRBV29-1 | many | TGCAGCGTTGATATGAAAGATGGCTACACCTTC | CSVDMKDGYTF
NA | TRBJ2-7 | TRBV7-9 | NA | TGTGCCAGCAGCTTAGGCACTGGGGAGCAGTACTTC | CASSLGTGEQYF
NA | TRBJ1-1 | TRBV23-1 | NA | TGCGCCAGCAGTCAATCAATGGCAGGGAATAACACTGAAGCTTTCTTT | CASSQSMAGNNTEAFF
NA | TRBJ2-2 | TRBV7-2 | NA | TGTGCCAGCAGCCGGTACACCGGGGAGCTGTTTTTT | CASSRYTGELFF
NA | TRBJ1-6 | TRBV5-4 | few | TGTGCCAGCAGCAACCCTGACAGCACCTTAGGACCCCTCCACTTT | CASSNPDSTLGPLHF
NA | TRBJ2-7 | TRBV27 | NA | TGTGCCAGCAGTTTAGGCTCGGCCTACGAGCAGTACTTC | CASSLGSAYEQYF
NA | TRBJ2-5 | TRBV2 | NA | TGTGCCAGCAGCCCTCCGTTCGGGGTTTGGGAGACCCAGTACTTC | CASSPPFGVWETQYF
NA | TRBJ1-2 | TRBV7-9 | NA | TGTGCCAGCAGCAGGAGCCCCCTCCTTGGGACTGACTATGGCTACACCTTC | CASSRSPLLGTDYGYTF
NA | TRBJ1-2 | TRBV21-1 | NA | TGTGCCAGCAGTCAGCTCATCGGTGGCTACACCTTC | CASSQLIGGYTF
TRBD1 | TRBJ2-5 | TRBV7-9 | NA | TGTGCCAGCAGCCCCGACACCCTACAGGGGACAGAGACCCAGTACTTC | CASSPDTLQGTETQYF
TRBD1 | TRBJ2-7 | TRBV7-9 | NA | TGTGCCAGCAGCCCTCCTCCGGGACAGATGTCCTACGAGCAGTACTTC | CASSPPPGQMSYEQYF
NA | TRBJ1-1 | TRBV9 | NA | TGTGCCAGCAGCGAGGACAGCTGGAACACTGAAGCTTTCTTT | CASSEDSWNTEAFF
TRBD1 | TRBJ2-7 | TRBV28 | once | TGTGCCAGCAGTCCCAGGACAGGGGGCTACGAGCAGTACTTC | CASSPRTGGYEQYF
NA | TRBJ2-1 | TRBV9 | NA | TGTGCCAGCAGCGTAGGGGACGGGGCGGGTAACGAGCAGTTCTTC | CASSVGDGAGNEQFF
NA | TRBJ2-2 | TRBV5-6 | many | TGTGCCAGCACGTTGTTAGGATCCGGGGAGCTGTTTTTT | CASTLLGSGELFF
NA | TRBJ2-1 | TRBV4-1 | NA | TGCGCCAGCAGCCATCCCCCCTCCGGCTCTCAGCGGGTTAACTCCTACAATGAGCAGTTCTTC | CASSHPPSGSQRVNSYNEQFF